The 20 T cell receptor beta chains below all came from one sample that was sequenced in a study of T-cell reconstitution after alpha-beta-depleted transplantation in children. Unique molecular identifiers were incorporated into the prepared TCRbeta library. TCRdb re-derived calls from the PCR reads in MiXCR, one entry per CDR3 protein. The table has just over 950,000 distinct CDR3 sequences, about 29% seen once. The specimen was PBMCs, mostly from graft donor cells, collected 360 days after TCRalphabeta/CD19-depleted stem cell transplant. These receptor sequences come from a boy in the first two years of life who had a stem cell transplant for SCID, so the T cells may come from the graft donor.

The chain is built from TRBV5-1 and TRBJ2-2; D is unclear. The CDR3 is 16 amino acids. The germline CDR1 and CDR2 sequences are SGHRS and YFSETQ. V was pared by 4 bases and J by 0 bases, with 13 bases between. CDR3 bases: TGCGCCAGCAGCCCGGTTTCGTCAGCGAACACCGGGGAGCTGTTTTTT. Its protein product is CASSPVSSANTGELFF.

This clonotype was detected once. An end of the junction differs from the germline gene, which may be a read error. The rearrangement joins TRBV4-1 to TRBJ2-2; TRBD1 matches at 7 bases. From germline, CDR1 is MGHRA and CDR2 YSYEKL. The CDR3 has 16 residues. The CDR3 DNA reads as TGCGCCAGCAGCCCTCTCGGGACAGAGAACGCCGGGGAGCTGTTTTTT. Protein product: CASSPLGTENAGELFF.

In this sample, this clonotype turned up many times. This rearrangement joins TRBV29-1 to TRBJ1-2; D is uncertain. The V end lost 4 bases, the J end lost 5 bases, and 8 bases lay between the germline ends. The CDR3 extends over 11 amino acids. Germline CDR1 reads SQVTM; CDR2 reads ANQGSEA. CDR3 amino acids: CSVGGGYGYTF. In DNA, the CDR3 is TGCAGCGTTGGCGGTGGGTATGGCTACACCTTC.

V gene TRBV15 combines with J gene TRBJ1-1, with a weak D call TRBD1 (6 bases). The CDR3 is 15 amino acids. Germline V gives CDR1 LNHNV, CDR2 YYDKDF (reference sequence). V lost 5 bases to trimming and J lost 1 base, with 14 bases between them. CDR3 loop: CATSLWDTENTEAFF. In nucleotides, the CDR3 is TGTGCCACCAGCCTCTGGGACACGGAGAACACTGAAGCTTTCTTT.

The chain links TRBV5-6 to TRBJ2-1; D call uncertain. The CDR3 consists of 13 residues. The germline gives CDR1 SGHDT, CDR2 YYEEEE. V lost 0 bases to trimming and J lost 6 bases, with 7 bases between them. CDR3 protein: CASSLVFGNEQFF. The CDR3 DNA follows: TGTGCCAGCAGCTTGGTGTTTGGCAATGAGCAGTTCTTC. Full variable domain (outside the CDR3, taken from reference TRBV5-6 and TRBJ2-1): DAGVTQSPTHLIKTRGQQVTLRCSPKSGHDTVSWYQQALGQGPQFIFQYYEEEERQRGNFPDRFSGHQFPNYSSELNVNALLLGDSALYLCASSLVFGNEQFFGPGTRLTVL.

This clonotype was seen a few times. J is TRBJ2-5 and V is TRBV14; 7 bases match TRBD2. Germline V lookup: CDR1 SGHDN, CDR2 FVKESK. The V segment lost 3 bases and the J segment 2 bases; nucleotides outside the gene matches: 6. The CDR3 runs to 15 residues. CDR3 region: CASSQSLAPQETQYF. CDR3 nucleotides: TGTGCCAGCAGCCAGTCACTAGCGCCGCAAGAGACCCAGTACTTC.

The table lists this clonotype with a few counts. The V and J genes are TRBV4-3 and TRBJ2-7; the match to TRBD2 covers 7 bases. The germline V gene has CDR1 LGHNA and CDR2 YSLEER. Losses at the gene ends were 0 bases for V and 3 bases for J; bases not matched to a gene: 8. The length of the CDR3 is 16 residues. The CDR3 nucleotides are TGCGCCAGCAGCCAAGATGTGGGACTACTCCTCTACGAGCAGTACTTC. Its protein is CASSQDVGLLLYEQYF.

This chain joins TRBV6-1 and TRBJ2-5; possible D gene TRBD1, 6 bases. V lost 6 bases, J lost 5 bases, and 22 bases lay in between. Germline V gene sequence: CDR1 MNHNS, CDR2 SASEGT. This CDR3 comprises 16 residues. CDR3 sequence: CASSLRGHFRGETQYF. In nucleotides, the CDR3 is TGTGCCAGCAGCCTCCGGGGCCATTTTAGGGGGGAGACCCAGTACTTC.

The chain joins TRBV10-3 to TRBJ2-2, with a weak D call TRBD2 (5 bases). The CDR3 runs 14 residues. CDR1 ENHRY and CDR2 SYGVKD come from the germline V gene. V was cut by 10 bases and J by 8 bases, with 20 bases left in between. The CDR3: CATRGRGAKGELFF. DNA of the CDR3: TGTGCCACCCGAGGGCGCGGAGCGAAGGGGGAGCTGTTTTTT.

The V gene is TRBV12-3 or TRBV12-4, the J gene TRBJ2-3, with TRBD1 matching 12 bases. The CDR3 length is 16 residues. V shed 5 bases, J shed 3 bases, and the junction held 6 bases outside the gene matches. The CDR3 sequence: CASSIRDRGPTDTQYF. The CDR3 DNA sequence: TGTGCCAGCAGTATCCGGGACAGGGGGCCTACAGATACGCAGTATTTT.

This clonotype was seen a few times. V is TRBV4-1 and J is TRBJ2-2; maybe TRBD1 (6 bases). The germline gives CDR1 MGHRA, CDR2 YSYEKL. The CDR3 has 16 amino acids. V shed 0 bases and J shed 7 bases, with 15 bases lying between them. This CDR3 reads CASSQDMVQGFGELFF. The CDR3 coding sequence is TGCGCCAGCAGCCAAGATATGGTCCAGGGGTTCGGGGAGCTGTTTTTT.

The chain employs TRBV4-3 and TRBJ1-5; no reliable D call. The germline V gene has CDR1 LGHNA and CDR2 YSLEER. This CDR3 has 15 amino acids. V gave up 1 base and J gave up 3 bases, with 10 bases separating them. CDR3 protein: CASSQGVSNNQPQHF. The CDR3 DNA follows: TGCGCCAGCAGCCAAGGGGTAAGCAACAATCAGCCCCAGCATTTT.

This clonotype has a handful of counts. Written as DNA, the CDR3 is TGCAGTGCTAGAGCCCTGGGTAGCGTACTTCTATACGAGCAGTACTTC. This encodes CSARALGSVLLYEQYF. The chain couples TRBV20-1 to TRBJ2-7, with D tentatively TRBD2 (5 bases). V shed 1 base and J shed 4 bases, with 20 bases lying between them. Germline V gene lookup returns CDR1 DFQATT and CDR2 SNEGSKA (reference sequence). The length of the CDR3 is 16 residues.

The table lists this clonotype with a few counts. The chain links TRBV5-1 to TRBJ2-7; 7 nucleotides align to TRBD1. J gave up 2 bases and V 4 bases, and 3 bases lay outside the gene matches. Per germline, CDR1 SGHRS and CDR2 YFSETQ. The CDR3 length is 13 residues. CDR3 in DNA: TGCGCCAGCAGCGGGACAGCAACCTACGAGCAGTACTTC. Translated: CASSGTATYEQYF.

This chain's CDR3 is CASSLEPRGKGQPQHF. The CDR3, as DNA: TGCGCCAGCAGCTTGGAACCCAGGGGTAAGGGACAGCCCCAGCATTTT. V is TRBV5-1 and J is TRBJ1-5, with D possibly matching TRBD1 (6 bases). The germline V gene has CDR1 SGHRS and CDR2 YFSETQ. The CDR3 has 16 residues. V lost 0 bases and J lost 7, with 17 bases in between.

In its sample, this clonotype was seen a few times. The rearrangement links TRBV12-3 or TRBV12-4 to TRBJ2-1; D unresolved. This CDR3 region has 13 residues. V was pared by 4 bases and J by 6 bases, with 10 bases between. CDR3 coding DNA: TGTGCCAGCAGTTCGACTCCTCTCAATGAGCAGTTCTTC. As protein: CASSSTPLNEQFF.

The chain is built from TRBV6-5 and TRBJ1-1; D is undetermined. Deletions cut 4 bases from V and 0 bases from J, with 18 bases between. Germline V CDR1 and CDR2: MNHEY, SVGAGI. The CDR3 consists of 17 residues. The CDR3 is CASSLLRFGMMNTEAFF. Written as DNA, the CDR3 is TGTGCCAGCAGTTTATTAAGGTTCGGGATGATGAACACTGAAGCTTTCTTT.

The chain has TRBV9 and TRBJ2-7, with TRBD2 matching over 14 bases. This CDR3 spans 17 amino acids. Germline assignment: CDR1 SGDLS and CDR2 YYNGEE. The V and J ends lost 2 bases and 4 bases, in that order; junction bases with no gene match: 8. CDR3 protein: CASSVGLAGGPIYEQYF. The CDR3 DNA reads TGTGCCAGCAGCGTCGGACTAGCGGGGGGACCAATTTACGAGCAGTACTTC.

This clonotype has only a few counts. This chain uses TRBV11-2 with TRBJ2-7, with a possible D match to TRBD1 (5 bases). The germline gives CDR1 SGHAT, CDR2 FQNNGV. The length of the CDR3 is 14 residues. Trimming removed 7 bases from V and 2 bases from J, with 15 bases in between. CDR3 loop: CASTRTHRTYEQYF. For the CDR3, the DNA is TGTGCCAGCACCCGGACACACAGAACCTACGAGCAGTACTTC.

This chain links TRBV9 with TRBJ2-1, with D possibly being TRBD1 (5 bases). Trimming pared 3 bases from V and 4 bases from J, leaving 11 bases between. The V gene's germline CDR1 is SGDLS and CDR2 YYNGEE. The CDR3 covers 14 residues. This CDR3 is CASSGRDSYNEQFF. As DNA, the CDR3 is TGTGCCAGCAGCGGCCGAGACAGTTACAATGAGCAGTTCTTC.